The 21 T cell receptor beta chains presented below share a single source sample, sequenced in a study of blood T cells in healthy people across ages. The second PCR ran roughly 6 to 11 cycles with a sample-barcoded 5' primer and J-beta primers. TCRdb ran MiXCR on the 5' RACE reads and lists one entry per CDR3 protein. This table holds approximately 800,000 distinct CDR3 sequences, about 45% found once. The sample was blood. These receptors all stem from an elderly man in good health.

The chain links TRBV28 to TRBJ1-2; a possible D gene is TRBD1 (5 bases). Germline assignment: CDR1 MDHEN and CDR2 SYDVKM. Trimming cost V 5 bases and J 2 bases, with 12 bases left between them. CDR3 length: 14 residues. The CDR3 protein is CASSSAGLNYGYTF. The CDR3 bases are TGTGCCAGCAGTAGCGCGGGACTCAACTATGGCTACACCTTC.

The chain recombines TRBV20-1 with TRBJ2-3; D remains ambiguous. Deletions cut 0 bases from V and 6 bases from J, with 16 bases between. Germline CDR1 and CDR2: DFQATT and SNEGSKA (reference sequence). This CDR3 comprises 15 residues. Here the CDR3 reads CSARDGGLHPDTQYF. For the CDR3, the DNA is TGCAGTGCTAGAGATGGTGGCCTCCATCCCGATACGCAGTATTTT.

V and J are TRBV21-1 and TRBJ2-5; whether TRBD2, the table's D call, matches the DNA was not checked. TRBV21-1 is termed a pseudogene. There are 16 residues in the CDR3. CDR3 DNA sequence: TGTGCCAGCAACGAAGTCCCGTGGACTAGCTTGGAGACCCAGTACTTC. Amino acid sequence: CASNEVPWTSLETQYF.

This chain links TRBV10-3 with TRBJ2-2; 7 bases align to TRBD1. The V segment lost 7 bases and the J segment 7 bases; nucleotides outside the gene matches: 9. The germline CDR1 and CDR2 sequences are ENHRY and SYGVKD. The CDR3 runs to 14 residues. CDR3 nucleotides: TGTGCCATCACCAGGACAGGTCTTGGCGGGGAGCTGTTTTTT. Translated: CAITRTGLGGELFF.

This clonotype was seen repeatedly, ten times or more. CDR3 DNA: TGCAGTGCCCAGTCGAAGAGGGGAACAGATACGCAGTATTTT. It encodes CSAQSKRGTDTQYF. The rearrangement links TRBV20-1 to TRBJ2-3; D may correspond to TRBD1 or TRBD2 (5 bases each). Per germline, CDR1 DFQATT and CDR2 SNEGSKA (reference sequence). The CDR3 spans 14 residues. The V end was cut by 6 bases, the J end by 3 bases, with 16 bases between.

V usage is TRBV27 and J usage is TRBJ2-4, with TRBD2 identical over 12 bases. TRBJ2-7 matches the DNA end more closely, so the J call is doubtful. Germline assignment: CDR1 MNHEY and CDR2 SMNVEV (reference sequence). The CDR3 is 15 amino acids. CDR3 region: CASSSSGRAGYEQYF. The CDR3 coding sequence is TGTGCCAGCAGTTCTAGCGGGAGGGCGGGCTACGAGCAGTACTTC.

This sequence joins TRBV20-1 and TRBJ2-1; TRBD1 might be the D (6 bases). Trimming shortened V by 3 bases and J by 9 bases, and 15 bases separated the two germline ends. The CDR3 covers 13 residues. Germline V gene lookup returns CDR1 DFQATT and CDR2 SNEGSKA (reference sequence). The CDR3 nucleotides read TGCAGTGCTAGGGTATACGAAGGGGGTGAGCAGTTCTTC. It yields the protein CSARVYEGGEQFF.

This clonotype has at least ten counts. The chain links TRBV20-1 to TRBJ2-1, with TRBD2 matching over 14 bases. V shed 2 bases and J 8 bases; nucleotides not matched to a gene: 8. This CDR3 contains 16 residues. Germline V gives CDR1 DFQATT, CDR2 SNEGSKA (reference sequence). The CDR3 spells CSARKSTSGRGDEQFF. For the CDR3, the DNA is TGCAGTGCTAGAAAATCGACTAGCGGGAGGGGTGATGAGCAGTTCTTC.

This sequence joins TRBV5-1 and TRBJ2-1; 9 bases map to TRBD2. The ends lost 0 bases at V and 0 bases at J; junction bases unmatched: 10. Germline CDR1 SGHRS, CDR2 YFSETQ. The length of the CDR3 is 19 residues. The CDR3 loop is CASSLASPSGISSYNEQFF. For the CDR3, the DNA is TGCGCCAGCAGCTTGGCGTCGCCTAGCGGGATTAGCTCCTACAATGAGCAGTTCTTC.

This clonotype was recorded once. This chain uses TRBV7-2 with TRBJ2-5, with 12 bases matching TRBD1. Germline CDR1 reads SGHTA; CDR2 reads FQGNSA. The CDR3 extends over 15 amino acids. With 5 bases clipped from V and 11 bases from J, the junction kept 12 bases outside the gene matches. The CDR3 DNA follows: TGTGCCAGCAGCCCCAGGGGACAGGGGGCGGAGGAGCAGTACTTC. Amino acid sequence: CASSPRGQGAEEQYF.

The chain has TRBV20-1 and TRBJ2-7, with 10 bases that match TRBD2. The V and J ends lost 2 bases and 2 bases, in that order; junction bases with no gene match: 9. From germline, CDR1 is DFQATT and CDR2 SNEGSKA (reference sequence). This CDR3 is 16 amino acids long. CDR3 loop: CSARNALAGGPYEQYF. CDR3 coding DNA: TGCAGTGCTAGAAACGCCTTAGCGGGAGGCCCCTACGAGCAGTACTTC.

CDR3 region: CSVVRGQETQYF. In nucleotides, the CDR3 is TGCAGCGTTGTAAGAGGGCAAGAGACCCAGTACTTC. The chain joins TRBV29-1 to TRBJ2-5, with a possible D match to TRBD2 (5 bases). This CDR3 region has 12 residues. The V end was cut by 4 bases, the J end by 2 bases, with 8 bases between. Germline V gene data show CDR1 as SQVTM and CDR2 as ANQGSEA.

In DNA, the CDR3 is TGTGCCAGCAGTTCGACTAATAGCGGGTACGCCTACAATGAGCAGTTCTTC. It encodes CASSSTNSGYAYNEQFF. V usage is TRBV27 and J usage is TRBJ2-1; 7 nucleotides align to TRBD2. CDR1 and CDR2 from the germline V gene are MNHEY and SMNVEV (reference sequence). This CDR3 is 17 amino acids long. Trimming took 4 bases from V and 2 from J; bases not matched to a gene: 11.

This chain connects TRBV28 to TRBJ2-7, with TRBD1 as a possible D gene (7 bases). The CDR3 covers 14 residues. Germline V CDR1 and CDR2: MDHEN, SYDVKM. Trimming shortened V by 3 bases and J by 3 bases, and 12 bases separated the two germline ends. In DNA form, the CDR3 reads TGTGCCAGCAGTTTTTCAGGGGGGCGCTACGAGCAGTACTTC. Translating it yields CASSFSGGRYEQYF.

This chain connects TRBV5-1 to TRBJ2-1, with TRBD2 matching over 12 bases. TRBJ2-7 explains the end of the DNA better; the J call may be wrong. This CDR3 has 16 amino acids. CDR1 and CDR2 from the germline V gene are SGHRS and YFSETQ. In DNA form, the CDR3 reads TGCGCCAGCAGCTACACGACTAGCGGGGGATACAATGAGCAGTACTTC. Encoded protein: CASSYTTSGGYNEQYF.

A remark on this clonotype: One end of the junction is discordant with germline, which a read error may explain. The J gene is TRBJ2-3, the V gene TRBV2; D call uncertain. Germline V gene sequence: CDR1 SNHLY, CDR2 FYNNEI. The CDR3 runs to 12 residues. This chain's CDR3 is CASRVTTDTQCF. The CDR3 DNA reads as TGTGCCAGCAGGGTAACCACAGATACGCAGTGTTTT.

This clonotype has ten or more counts. The chain uses TRBV29-1 and TRBJ2-5, with 7 positions matching TRBD1. CDR3 size: 13 residues. V lost 2 bases and J lost 5; bases outside the gene matches: 5. The V gene's germline CDR1 is SQVTM and CDR2 ANQGSEA. The CDR3 DNA follows: TGCAGCGTTGAAACCCCAGGGGGTGAGACCCAGTACTTC. Residues: CSVETPGGETQYF.

The chain carries TRBV4-3 and TRBJ1-6; 7 positions match TRBD1. The germline gives CDR1 LGHNA, CDR2 YSLEER. The CDR3 runs to 16 residues. The V segment lost 4 bases and the J segment 5 bases; nucleotides outside the gene matches: 8. CDR3 in amino acids: CASSLGTDLDNSPLHF. CDR3 coding DNA: TGCGCCAGCAGCCTTGGGACAGACCTGGATAATTCACCCCTCCACTTT.

This chain joins TRBV7-2 and TRBJ2-5; D may be TRBD2 (5 bases). Between the trimmed V and J ends, which lost 6 bases and 4 bases, there was a span of 15 bases. The CDR3 runs to 14 residues. Germline V gives CDR1 SGHTA, CDR2 FQGNSA. Written as DNA, the CDR3 is TGTGCCAGCAGACAAGACTATAATGTAGAGACCCAGTACTTC. This encodes CASRQDYNVETQYF.

V and J are TRBV5-1 and TRBJ1-5; D ambiguous. V lost 0 bases, J lost 10 bases, and 20 bases lay in between. The germline V gene has CDR1 SGHRS and CDR2 YFSETQ. The CDR3 has 16 residues. The CDR3 sequence is CASSLGAGRRENPQHF. CDR3 DNA: TGCGCCAGCAGCTTGGGGGCCGGCAGGCGGGAAAATCCCCAGCATTTT.

This clonotype was detected a few times. This chain joins TRBV5-5 and TRBJ1-2; TRBD1 is a possible D gene (5 bases). Trimming cost V 0 bases and J 2 bases, with 8 bases left between them. Germline V gene lookup returns CDR1 SGHKS and CDR2 YYEKEE (reference sequence). The CDR3 has 14 amino acids. The DNA of the CDR3 is TGTGCCAGCAGCTTGGTAACAGGAAACTATGGCTACACCTTC. It yields the protein CASSLVTGNYGYTF.